Listed below are T cell receptor beta chains from one sample, sequenced in a study of blood T cell repertoires in COVID-19. Profiling relied on immunoSEQ multiplex PCR, and the TCRdb table lists in-frame clones only, not all of them. Seen here are hundreds of thousands of clones, 75% to 90% observed once, and the top ten hold 1.1%. Source material: PBMCs or T cells enriched from blood (not recorded which). The receptors were sampled from a young man who had recovered from COVID-19. CDR3s include the opening cysteine and the closing phenylalanine or tryptophan. The D gene is left open where the match is weak. A row's size may be missing; if present it is once, few, many or a size class.

j_call v_call clone_size d_call cdr3_aa cdr3_nt
TRBJ2-7 TRBV30 NA NA CAWSVTRPSYEQYF TGTGCCTGGAGTGTAACTAGACCGTCTTACGAGCAGTACTTC
TRBJ1-5 TRBV27 NA NA CASSFADGRPQHF TGTGCCAGCAGTTTTGCTGATGGGAGGCCCCAGCATTTT
TRBJ2-7 TRBV13 NA TRBD1 CASSYSGTGAYEQYF TGTGCCAGCAGCTACTCCGGGACAGGGGCCTACGAGCAGTACTTC
TRBJ2-6 TRBV19 NA TRBD1 CASRIAHRGTGANVLTF TGTGCCAGTAGGATCGCCCACAGGGGCACTGGGGCCAACGTCCTGACTTTC
TRBJ1-2 TRBV19 NA NA CASSMRAVYGYTF TGTGCCAGTAGTATGAGGGCAGTATATGGCTACACCTTC
TRBJ1-6 TRBV2 NA NA CASSVGPFNSPLHF TGTGCCAGCAGTGTGGGGCCATTTAATTCACCCCTCCACTTT
TRBJ2-7 TRBV7-9 NA NA CASSLLGYEQYF TGTGCCAGCAGCCTCCTCGGGTACGAGCAGTACTTC
TRBJ2-5 TRBV28 NA TRBD1 CASSRGQGPQYQETQYF TGTGCCAGCAGCCGGGGACAGGGGCCCCAGTACCAAGAGACCCAGTACTTC
TRBJ1-5 TRBV7-8 few TRBD1 CASSVTGGLEPQHF TGTGCCAGCAGCGTTACAGGGGGCCTTGAGCCCCAGCATTTT
TRBJ2-7 TRBV6-1 NA NA CASSEAGSSTYEQYF TGTGCCAGCAGTGAAGCCGGGAGTTCGACCTACGAGCAGTACTTC
TRBJ1-1 TRBV3-1/TRBV3-2 NA NA CASSQGSETEAFF TGTGCCAGCAGCCAAGGTTCGGAGACTGAAGCTTTCTTT
TRBJ1-2 TRBV7-9 once NA CASSLDDRGYTF TGTGCCAGCAGCTTAGATGATCGGGGCTACACCTTC
TRBJ1-3 TRBV20-1 NA TRBD1 CSASAGTGGGNTIYF TGCAGTGCTAGTGCCGGGACAGGGGGAGGAAACACCATATATTTT
TRBJ1-1 TRBV9 few TRBD1 CASTAGQFLNTEAFF TGTGCCAGCACCGCGGGACAGTTTCTCAACACTGAAGCTTTCTTT
TRBJ2-7 TRBV30 NA TRBD1 CAWSKQGYDEQYF TGTGCCTGGAGTAAACAGGGGTACGACGAGCAGTACTTC
TRBJ1-4 TRBV7-9 NA NA CASQEQNEKLFF TGTGCCAGCCAGGAACAGAATGAAAAACTGTTTTTT
TRBJ1-1 TRBV29-1 NA TRBD1 CSGSAGGTENTEAFF TGCAGCGGTAGCGCTGGCGGGACAGAGAACACTGAAGCTTTCTTT
TRBJ1-1 TRBV3-1/TRBV3-2 NA TRBD1 CASNPGSRGTYTEAFF TGTGCCAGCAACCCTGGGAGCAGGGGGACATACACTGAAGCTTTCTTT
TRBJ2-7 TRBV7-9 NA NA CASSSLGTSYEQYF TGTGCCAGCAGCTCCCTAGGGACATCCTACGAGCAGTACTTC
TRBJ2-3 TRBV6-5 NA TRBD2 CASSTGLAREHTQYF TGTGCCAGCAGTACCGGACTAGCGAGAGAGCATACGCAGTATTTT
TRBJ2-2 TRBV15 NA TRBD2 CATSATTSGGGELFF TGTGCCACCAGCGCAACAACTTCGGGGGGCGGGGAGCTGTTTTTT
TRBJ2-1 TRBV7-9 NA NA CASSPSGDEQFF TGTGCCAGCAGCCCCTCCGGGGATGAGCAGTTCTTC
TRBJ1-5 TRBV18 NA TRBD1 CASSRDRNNQPQHF TGTGCCAGCTCACGGGACAGAAACAATCAGCCCCAGCATTTT
TRBJ1-3 TRBV19 NA TRBD1 CASSLLRTGGFGNTIYF TGTGCCAGTAGTCTACTCCGGACAGGGGGCTTTGGAAACACCATATATTTT
TRBJ1-2 TRBV19 NA NA CASSIERGKRNYGYTF TGTGCCAGTAGTATAGAGCGAGGGAAGAGGAACTATGGCTACACCTTC
TRBJ2-2 TRBV10-1 NA NA CASSSTGTGELFF TGCGCCAGCAGTTCTACAGGGACCGGGGAGCTGTTTTTT
TRBJ2-1 TRBV11-3 NA TRBD1 CASSRDRGSYNEQFF TGTGCCAGCAGTCGGGACAGGGGATCCTACAATGAGCAGTTCTTC
TRBJ2-7 TRBV28 NA TRBD1 CASTPPAGDRGLYEQYF TGTGCCAGCACCCCCCCCGCGGGGGACAGGGGGCTCTACGAGCAGTACTTC
TRBJ2-6 TRBV6-2/TRBV6-3 NA TRBD1 CASSYPTGEPSGANVLTF TGTGCCAGCAGTTACCCCACAGGGGAACCTTCTGGGGCCAACGTCCTGACTTTC
TRBJ2-3 TRBV6-4 few NA CASRAGDTRTDTQYF TGTGCCAGCAGAGCCGGGGACACGCGCACAGATACGCAGTATTTT
TRBJ2-2 TRBV5-1 NA NA CASSLAGKSNTGELFF TGCGCCAGCAGCTTGGCCGGGAAATCGAACACCGGGGAGCTGTTTTTT
TRBJ2-3 TRBV2 once TRBD2 CASGGGVDTQYF TGTGCCAGCGGGGGGGGTGTTGATACGCAGTATTTT
TRBJ2-5 TRBV28 NA TRBD2 CASSLSGTSGSETQYF TGTGCCAGCAGTCTCTCCGGGACTAGCGGGTCGGAGACCCAGTACTTC
TRBJ2-2 TRBV5-1 NA NA CASSLAGSDTGELFF TGCGCCAGCAGCTTGGCTGGGAGTGACACCGGGGAGCTGTTTTTT
TRBJ1-3 TRBV5-4 few NA CASSWGGPISSGNTIYF TGTGCCAGCAGCTGGGGGGGACCGATAAGCTCTGGAAACACCATATATTTT
TRBJ2-7 TRBV7-6 NA TRBD2 CASSNGLAVTYEQYF TGTGCCAGCAGCAACGGACTAGCTGTGACCTACGAGCAGTACTTC
TRBJ1-2 TRBV19 NA NA CASSRDKTLTNYGYTF TGTGCCAGTAGTAGGGACAAGACCCTTACTAACTATGGCTACACCTTC
TRBJ1-2 TRBV10-3 once TRBD1 CAISETGTGGPYGYTF TGTGCCATCAGTGAGACCGGGACAGGGGGTCCCTATGGCTACACCTTC
TRBJ1-1 TRBV19 NA TRBD1 CASRRQGLVTEAFF TGTGCCAGTAGGAGACAGGGACTCGTCACTGAAGCTTTCTTT
TRBJ2-5 TRBV30 NA TRBD1 CAIGTANQGTQYF TGTGCAATCGGGACAGCCAACCAGGGGACCCAGTACTTC
TRBJ1-6 TRBV7-8 NA TRBD1 CASSHRGYNSPLHF TGTGCCAGCAGCCACAGGGGCTATAATTCACCCCTCCACTTT
TRBJ1-4 TRBV15 NA TRBD1 CATSATGDRGLFF TGTGCCACCAGCGCGACAGGGGATAGGGGACTGTTTTTT
TRBJ1-1 TRBV12-3/TRBV12-4 once NA CASSSPVEAFF TGTGCCAGCAGTTCCCCCGTTGAAGCTTTCTTT
TRBJ2-5 TRBV28 once TRBD2 CASSFSFRDLGLAGQGYKETQYF TGTGCCAGCAGTTTTTCATTTCGGGATTTGGGACTAGCGGGACAGGGGTACAAGGAGACCCAGTACTTC